One sample yielded the 10 T cell receptor beta chains listed below, sequenced in a study of shared T cell receptors in the human thymus. The table came from immunoSEQ multiplex PCR; TCRdb's copy has only in-frame clones and leaves some out. The profile covers 55,000 to 80,000 clones, with 90% to 95% appearing a single time and around 0.035% taken by the ten largest. The sequencing sample was made of thymocytes. The source is a human donor.

The chain couples TRBV5-1 to TRBJ1-1, with D unclear. Germline lookup yields CDR1 SGHRS and CDR2 YFSETQ. CDR3 size: 14 residues. V was clipped by 0 bases and J by 5 bases, with 11 bases between them. CDR3 DNA sequence: TGCGCCAGCAGCTTGGGACCCCGAGGTACTGAAGCTTTCTTT. Translation gives CASSLGPRGTEAFF.

The chain recombines TRBV5-8 with TRBJ1-1, with D unclear. CDR3 length: 13 residues. Germline CDR1 and CDR2: SGHTS and YDEGEE. The V end lost 4 bases, the J end lost 1 base, and 8 bases lay between the germline ends. CDR3 amino acids: CASSRDPNTEAFF. In DNA form, the CDR3 reads TGTGCCAGCAGCAGGGATCCGAACACTGAAGCTTTCTTT. The variable domain in full, with the rest retrieved from reference TRBV5-8 and TRBJ1-1, is EAGVTQSPTHLIKTRGQQATLRCSPISGHTSVYWYQQALGLGLQFLLWYDEGEERNRGNFPPRFSGRQFPNYSSELNVNALELEDSALYLCASSRDPNTEAFFGQGTRLTVV.

The chain carries TRBV7-2 and TRBJ2-7, with a tentative D call TRBD2 (5 bases). In germline, CDR1 is SGHTA, CDR2 FQGNSA. The CDR3 length is 15 residues. V lost 5 bases and J 3 bases, leaving 17 bases between the germline ends. For the CDR3, the DNA is TGTGCCAGCAGCCCCCTGGGGAGCACCCACTACGAGCAGTACTTC. This encodes CASSPLGSTHYEQYF.

The chain recombines TRBV7-6 with TRBJ1-1, with 11 bases aligning to TRBD1. Trimming took 1 base from V and 4 from J; bases not matched to a gene: 5. There are 16 residues in the CDR3. Germline V gives CDR1 SGHVS, CDR2 FNYEAQ. The DNA for the CDR3 is TGTGCCAGCAGCTTAGTAGGACAGGGGGCGCGCACTGAAGCTTTCTTT. Its translation: CASSLVGQGARTEAFF.

This chain links TRBV25-1 with TRBJ2-3; 9 nucleotides line up with TRBD1. J was trimmed by 4 bases and V by 5 bases; bases with no gene match: 4. Germline loops: CDR1 MGHDK, CDR2 SYGVNS. The CDR3 totals 14 residues. Here the CDR3 reads CASSNRGRPDTQYF. In nucleotides, the CDR3 is TGTGCCAGCAGTAACAGGGGGCGTCCAGATACGCAGTATTTT.

CDR3 amino acids: CASSQEGQGVYGYTF. The CDR3 coding sequence is TGCGCCAGCAGCCAAGAGGGACAGGGGGTCTATGGCTACACCTTC. The V call is TRBV4-3, the J call TRBJ1-2, with 11 bases identical to TRBD1. Germline V lookup: CDR1 LGHNA, CDR2 YSLEER. Losses at the gene ends were 0 bases for V and 4 bases for J; bases not matched to a gene: 1. The CDR3 contains 15 residues.

This clone showed up just once. This sequence joins TRBV28 and TRBJ2-4; maybe TRBD1 (6 bases). Germline values: CDR1 MDHEN, CDR2 SYDVKM. The ends were cut back, 8 bases at V and 0 bases at J, with 17 bases in the middle. This CDR3 comprises 16 residues. CDR3 in DNA: TGTGCCAGCGGCCCCGGACAGCCTCTAGCCAAAAACATTCAGTACTTC. Its protein product is CASGPGQPLAKNIQYF.

The gene calls are TRBV7-6 and TRBJ1-1; maybe TRBD1 (6 bases). Trimming left V 4 bases short and J 4 bases short, with 19 bases between. CDR1 is SGHVS, CDR2 FNYEAQ, per germline. This CDR3 region has 16 residues. CDR3 region: CASSSESDSFGTEAFF. The CDR3 DNA sequence: TGTGCCAGCAGCTCAGAATCGGACAGCTTCGGCACTGAAGCTTTCTTT.

This clone has more than one count but fewer than ten. The chain's CDR3 is CASSLGQRSYEQYF. CDR3 nucleotide sequence: TGCGCCAGCAGCTTGGGACAGCGCTCCTACGAGCAGTACTTC. This chain links TRBV5-1 with TRBJ2-7; a weak D match, TRBD1 (5 bases). Per the germline V gene, CDR1 is SGHRS and CDR2 is YFSETQ. The CDR3 consists of 14 residues. Between the trimmed V and J ends, which lost 0 bases and 0 bases, there was a span of 7 bases. The full variable domain, rest sourced from reference TRBV5-1 and TRBJ2-7, is KAGVTQTPRYLIKTRGQQVTLSCSPISGHRSVSWYQQTPGQGLQFLFEYFSETQRNKGNFPGRFSGRQFSNSRSEMNVSTLELGDSALYLCASSLGQRSYEQYFGPGTRLTVT.

This sequence joins TRBV28 and TRBJ1-2, with D possibly TRBD1 on 5 matching bases. Germline CDR1 MDHEN, CDR2 SYDVKM. The CDR3 runs to 17 residues. V was trimmed by 2 bases and J by 7 bases, leaving 23 bases between them. The CDR3 DNA reads as TGTGCCAGCAGTTTAGTTCGGGACCCTATGATGCAGTTTGGCTACACCTTC. It encodes CASSLVRDPMMQFGYTF.